This is a list of T cell receptor beta chains from one sample in a study of control samples from healthy donors and cancer patients. Sequencing used immunoSEQ multiplex PCR; TCRdb keeps in-frame clones, though not all of them. There are 150,000 to 180,000 clones in the sample; 85% to 95% occur only once, and approximately 5.5% lies in the top ten. The sample comprised blood. All receptors come from a man between 40 and 49 years old in good health. Both conserved end residues are part of each CDR3. The D gene is left open where the match is weak. Where a row states a size, it is once, few, many or the class of an expanded clone; other rows omit it.

>TRBD2|NA|TRBJ2-1|TRBV25-1
CASSETGGSYNEQFF
TGTGCCAGCAGTGAAACGGGGGGTTCCTACAATGAGCAGTTCTTC
>NA|NA|TRBJ1-2|TRBV30
CAWTPLGVGSGYTF
TGTGCCTGGACCCCTTTGGGAGTCGGTAGTGGCTACACCTTC
>NA|once|TRBJ2-3|TRBV6-4
CASSVSSSTDTQYF
TGTGCCAGCAGTGTGTCGTCTAGCACAGATACGCAGTATTTT
>TRBD1|NA|TRBJ1-5|TRBV5-1
CASSPTGQSNQPQHF
TGCGCCAGCAGCCCTACGGGACAGTCCAATCAGCCCCAGCATTTT
>TRBD1|NA|TRBJ1-1|TRBV12-3/TRBV12-4
CASSTGTGEAFF
TGTGCCAGCAGCACGGGGACAGGGGAAGCTTTCTTT
>TRBD1|once|TRBJ1-5|TRBV5-1
CASSPGTGSGQPQHF
TGCGCCAGCAGCCCCGGGACAGGGTCCGGTCAGCCCCAGCATTTT
>TRBD1|NA|TRBJ2-7|TRBV7-8
CASSPLQGALSYEQYF
TGTGCCAGCAGCCCCCTCCAGGGGGCCCTTTCCTACGAGCAGTACTTC
>NA|NA|TRBJ2-3|TRBV9
CASSVEGGTDTQYF
TGTGCCAGCAGCGTAGAAGGGGGCACAGATACGCAGTATTTT
>NA|NA|TRBJ1-1|TRBV7-2
CASSLVAGMNTEAFF
TGTGCCAGCAGCTTAGTGGCGGGAATGAACACTGAAGCTTTCTTT
>NA|NA|TRBJ1-2|TRBV2
CASSAHYGYTF
TGTGCCAGCAGTGCCCACTATGGCTACACCTTC
>NA|NA|TRBJ2-1|TRBV24-1
CATSDREGAHNEQFF
TGTGCCACCAGTGATAGGGAGGGGGCCCACAATGAGCAGTTCTTC
>NA|NA|TRBJ2-7|TRBV3-1/TRBV3-2
CASSQWRGLYEQYF
TGTGCCAGCAGCCAATGGAGGGGGCTCTACGAGCAGTACTTC
>NA|NA|TRBJ1-1|TRBV11-2
CASSFVGAGVAEAFF
TGTGCCAGCAGCTTCGTTGGGGCGGGGGTCGCTGAAGCTTTCTTT
>NA|NA|TRBJ1-4|TRBV19
CASSVGQTFNEKLFF
TGTGCCAGTAGTGTTGGACAGACCTTTAATGAAAAACTGTTTTTT
>NA|NA|TRBJ2-2|TRBV27
CASGGGTGELFF
TGTGCCAGCGGAGGCGGCACCGGGGAGCTGTTTTTT
>NA|NA|TRBJ2-7|TRBV9
CASSPGPSSSYEQYF
TGTGCCAGCAGCCCCGGGCCTTCTTCCTCCTACGAGCAGTACTTC
>NA|NA|TRBJ1-2|TRBV7-2
CASSTDSRTYGYTF
TGTGCCAGCAGCACAGACAGTAGAACCTATGGCTACACCTTC
>NA|NA|TRBJ1-5|TRBV13
CASSLYQGTNNQPQHF
TGTGCCAGCAGCTTATATCAGGGGACGAACAATCAGCCCCAGCATTTT
>NA|NA|TRBJ1-5|TRBV5-1
CASRSGPYNQPQHF
TGCGCCAGCAGGTCGGGTCCCTATAATCAGCCCCAGCATTTT
>NA|NA|TRBJ2-6|TRBV5-6
CASSVTVSGANVLTF
TGTGCCAGCAGCGTGACAGTCTCTGGGGCCAACGTCCTGACTTTC
>NA|once|TRBJ1-2|TRBV19
CASSTGGVANYGYTF
TGTGCCAGTAGTACCGGGGGGGTGGCTAACTATGGCTACACCTTC
>NA|NA|TRBJ2-3|TRBV21-1
CASSKSWRKERTGQHNTQYF
TGTGCCAGCAGCAAAAGCTGGAGGAAGGAGAGGACAGGGCAACATAATACGCAGTATTTT
>NA|few|TRBJ2-3|TRBV6-2/TRBV6-3
CASSYVAGATDTQYF
TGTGCCAGCAGTTACGTGGCGGGGGCCACAGATACGCAGTATTTT
>TRBD1|NA|TRBJ2-3|TRBV30
CAWGGQGGTDTQYF
TGTGCCTGGGGGGGACAGGGGGGCACAGATACGCAGTATTTT
>NA|NA|TRBJ1-2|TRBV19
CASRLAAGSGYTF
TGTGCCAGCCGCCTCGCGGCAGGGTCTGGCTACACCTTC
>NA|NA|TRBJ1-1|TRBV18
CASSELGVSGNTEAFF
TGTGCCAGCTCAGAACTAGGGGTCTCGGGGAACACTGAAGCTTTCTTT
>NA|NA|TRBJ1-4|TRBV18
CASSPDRGGNEKLFF
TGTGCCAGCTCACCAGATCGTGGCGGTAATGAAAAACTGTTTTTT
>NA|NA|TRBJ1-1|TRBV28
CASRPGSNTEAFF
TGTGCCAGCAGGCCGGGGTCGAACACTGAAGCTTTCTTT
>TRBD1|NA|TRBJ1-4|TRBV6-5
CASSYSGGQGTGKLFF
TGTGCCAGCAGTTACTCGGGTGGACAGGGTACGGGAAAACTGTTTTTT
>NA|NA|TRBJ1-4|TRBV29-1
CSVAPPGDGGEKLFF
TGCAGCGTCGCTCCCCCTGGGGATGGGGGGGAAAAACTGTTTTTT
>TRBD2|NA|TRBJ2-1|TRBV27
CASSFLTSGGNEQFF
TGTGCCAGCAGTTTCTTGACTAGCGGGGGGAATGAGCAGTTCTTC
>TRBD2|NA|TRBJ2-1|TRBV5-1
CASRLAVPTGNEQFF
TGCGCCAGCAGACTAGCGGTCCCGACGGGGAATGAGCAGTTCTTC
>NA|NA|TRBJ1-3|TRBV3-1/TRBV3-2
CASSQGRASSGNTIYF
TGTGCCAGCAGCCAAGGGCGGGCGAGCTCTGGAAACACCATATATTTT
>NA|NA|TRBJ2-7|TRBV6-5
CASSSGGLGSYEQYF
TGTGCCAGCAGTTCTGGGGGGCTGGGGTCCTACGAGCAGTACTTC
>TRBD1|once|TRBJ2-2|TRBV7-2
CASSSHPGQVYTGELFF
TGTGCCAGCAGCTCACACCCGGGACAGGTGTACACCGGGGAGCTGTTTTTT
>NA|once|TRBJ1-4|TRBV5-1
CASSLGDTATNEKLFF
TGCGCCAGCAGCTTGGGGGACACTGCAACTAATGAAAAACTGTTTTTT
>NA|NA|TRBJ2-7|TRBV11-2
CASSLLGYEQYF
TGTGCCAGCAGCTTACTGGGCTACGAGCAGTACTTC
>NA|NA|TRBJ1-2|TRBV3-1/TRBV3-2
CASSPAGGLGYTF
TGTGCCAGCAGCCCCGCGGGGGGGCTTGGCTACACCTTC
>TRBD1|NA|TRBJ1-1|TRBV19
CASSILGGSTEAFF
TGTGCCAGTAGTATATTAGGGGGCTCCACTGAAGCTTTCTTT
>NA|NA|TRBJ1-4|TRBV4-2
CASSQDWTGPGGKLFF
TGTGCCAGCAGCCAAGATTGGACCGGCCCAGGAGGAAAACTGTTTTTT
>TRBD2|NA|TRBJ2-3|TRBV10-3
CAISESTSGATDTQYF
TGTGCCATCAGTGAGTCGACTAGCGGTGCCACAGATACGCAGTATTTT
>NA|NA|TRBJ2-1|TRBV11-2
CASSYSIREQFF
TGTGCCAGCAGCTATTCCATCCGTGAGCAGTTCTTC
>NA|once|TRBJ2-1|TRBV6-2/TRBV6-3
CASSPPGPWADEQFF
TGTGCCAGCAGCCCGCCGGGCCCGTGGGCAGATGAGCAGTTCTTC
>NA|NA|TRBJ1-1|TRBV6-5
CASSYLGAAEAFF
TGTGCCAGCAGTTACTTGGGGGCGGCAGAAGCTTTCTTT
>TRBD1|NA|TRBJ2-1|TRBV12-5
CASGPGQGASYNEQFF
TGTGCTAGTGGACCGGGACAGGGGGCCTCCTACAATGAGCAGTTCTTC
>NA|NA|TRBJ2-7|TRBV6-5
CASRAVQTYEQYF
TGTGCCAGCAGGGCGGTCCAGACCTACGAGCAGTACTTC
>NA|NA|TRBJ2-1|TRBV6-5
CASSYGGVVNEQFF
TGTGCCAGCAGTTACGGAGGGGTCGTCAATGAGCAGTTCTTC
>TRBD1|NA|TRBJ2-1|TRBV18
CASSQRTGDYNEQFF
TGTGCCAGCTCACAGAGGACAGGGGACTACAATGAGCAGTTCTTC
>TRBD2|NA|TRBJ2-3|TRBV7-9
CASSSVAGGRDTQYF
TGTGCCAGCAGCTCCGTAGCGGGGGGACGAGATACGCAGTATTTT
>TRBD2|NA|TRBJ2-1|TRBV6-2/TRBV6-3
CASSYSGAGTSGYNEQFF
TGTGCCAGCAGTTACTCGGGGGCCGGGACTAGCGGATACAATGAGCAGTTCTTC
>NA|NA|TRBJ2-7|TRBV5-4
CASSFTGSYEQYF
TGTGCCAGCAGCTTCACAGGTTCCTACGAGCAGTACTTC
>NA|NA|TRBJ1-1|TRBV11-2
CASSPRQARTEAFF
TGTGCCAGCAGCCCCAGACAGGCCAGGACTGAAGCTTTCTTT
>NA|NA|TRBJ1-2|TRBV19
CASSRGASNYGYTF
TGTGCCAGTTCCCGCGGGGCCTCTAACTATGGCTACACCTTC
>TRBD1|NA|TRBJ2-7|TRBV9
CASSEGQGASYEQYF
TGTGCCAGCAGCGAGGGACAGGGAGCCTCCTACGAGCAGTACTTC
>NA|NA|TRBJ2-3|TRBV6-5
CASSRTRTSTDTQYF
TGTGCCAGCAGTCGTACAAGGACAAGCACAGATACGCAGTATTTT